Sequencing of this T cell receptor (beta chain) was carried out in a study of Ad26.COV2.S vaccination and SARS-CoV-2 variants. Treatment in this sample: some 19 received Ad26.COV2.S at low or high dose, single or two shots; about 5 received placebo; per-sample allocation not given. Samples analyzed were those drawn on day 63 after the first vaccine or placebo injection. Only in-frame clones appear in the TCRdb table, and some are missing; sequencing was by immunoSEQ multiplex PCR. Found here are a few hundred thousand clones, around 91% of them singletons; the top ten hold under 4.5%. Trimming took off 4 bases at V and 7 bases at J, with 12 bases between the two ends. Germline V CDR1 and CDR2: SGHNT, YYREEE (reference sequence). The CDR3 contains 13 residues.

The sequence was collected from a person between 18 and 65 years old who received the Ad26.COV2.S COVID-19 vaccine or a placebo. The sample here was peripheral blood, taken in a trial of Ad26.COV2.S vaccine versus placebo. The chain joins TRBV5-4 to TRBJ1-5, with a weak D call TRBD1 (5 bases). The CDR3 here is CASSQDSNQPQHF. In DNA form, the CDR3 reads TGTGCCAGCAGCCAAGACAGTAACCAGCCCCAGCATTTT. The full variable domain, with the rest looked up from reference TRBV5-4 and TRBJ1-5, is ETGVTQSPTHLIKTRGQQVTLRCSSQSGHNTVSWYQQALGQGPQFIFQYYREEENGRGNFPPRFSGLQFPNYSSELNVNALELDDSALYLCASSQDSNQPQHFGDGTRLSIL.